What follows describes a single TCR beta chain. No antigen is known for it. Germline and junction disagree at one end, which may indicate a read error. Construction of TCR beta libraries was performed using quantitative 5'-RACE with molecular barcodes. One entry per CDR3 protein, called by TCRdb with MiXCR from the 5' RACE reads. This sample carries about 450,000 distinct CDR3 sequences, 20% to 30% of them seen once, and the ten largest clones take about 0.92%. The source of the sample is a study of CD8 T cells in ankylosing spondylitis. Study-wide findings and caveats: Blood of patients with ankylosing spondylitis appeared to be characterized by a TCR beta motif of fewer than 10 highly homologous variants. The study looked at matched synovial fluid samples from ankylosing spondylitis patients. Disease-linked clones were reported to be significantly enriched there. Disease-linked clones proved CD8+ and comparatively uncommon in peripheral blood. There were earlier reports of some motif variants in reactive arthritis synovial fluid and blood.

CDR3 length: 18 residues. CDR1 and CDR2 (germline): DFQATT, SNEGSKA (reference sequence). Sequenced material: blood, either unsorted or a sorted T cell fraction (not recorded which). The chain uses TRBV20-1 and TRBJ2-1; 11 positions agree with TRBD2. The TCR comes from a male donor with ankylosing spondylitis. The CDR3 DNA reads TGCTGTGCTAGTCGGCTAGCGGGAGGCCGGGGGTCCTACAATGAGCAGTTCTTC. This gives the protein CCASRLAGGRGSYNEQFF.